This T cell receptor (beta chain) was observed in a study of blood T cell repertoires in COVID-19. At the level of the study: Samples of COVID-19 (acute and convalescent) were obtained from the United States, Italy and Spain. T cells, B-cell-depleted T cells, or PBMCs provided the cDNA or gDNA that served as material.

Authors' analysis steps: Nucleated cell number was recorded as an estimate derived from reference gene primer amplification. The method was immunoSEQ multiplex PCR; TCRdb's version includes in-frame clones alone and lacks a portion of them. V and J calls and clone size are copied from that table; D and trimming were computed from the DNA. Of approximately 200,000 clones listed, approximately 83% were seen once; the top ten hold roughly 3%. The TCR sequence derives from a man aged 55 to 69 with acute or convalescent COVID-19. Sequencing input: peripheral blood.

CDR3 nucleotides: TGTGCCAGCAGTTACGCCGGGAGAGGGGACTACGAGCAGTACTTC. This gives the protein CASSYAGRGDYEQYF. This chain links TRBV6-5 with TRBJ2-7; weak D call: TRBD2 (6 bases). This CDR3 has 15 residues. The V gene lost 2 bases and the J gene lost 3 bases, with 14 bases spanning the gap. From germline, CDR1 is MNHEY and CDR2 SVGAGI.